This is a list of T cell receptor beta chains from one sample in a study of T cells in localized non-small cell lung cancer. Sequencing used immunoSEQ multiplex PCR; TCRdb keeps in-frame clones, though not all of them. The top ten hold about 0.73% of the sample, which has about 30,000 clones, 85% to 95% seen once. This material consisted of peripheral blood, taken before any cancer treatment. Receptors were obtained from a woman aged 40 to 75 with stage I lung adenocarcinoma. CDR3s include the opening cysteine and the closing phenylalanine or tryptophan. Fields, in order: J gene, D gene, clone size, V gene, CDR3 DNA, CDR3 protein. A D gene is named only where the DNA matches it firmly. Clone size is stated in some rows and not others, as once, few, many or a class when expanded.

TRBJ2-1	.	.	TRBV6-5	TGTGCCAGCAGTTCGTCCAATGAGCAGTTCTTC	CASSSSNEQFF
TRBJ1-2	.	.	TRBV19	TGTGCCAGTAGTGACCAGCTTAACTATGGCTACACCTTC	CASSDQLNYGYTF
TRBJ2-7	.	.	TRBV2	TGTGCCAGCAGGGGAAGAGAGTACTCCTACGAGCAGTACTTC	CASRGREYSYEQYF
TRBJ2-1	TRBD2	.	TRBV28	TGTGCCAGCAGTTCGAGCGGGGGGAACTCCTACAATGAGCAGTTCTTC	CASSSSGGNSYNEQFF
TRBJ1-6	.	.	TRBV6-1	TGTGCCAGCGGTATTCTCGGGAGAGGGGATTCACCCCTCCACTTT	CASGILGRGDSPLHF
TRBJ2-3	.	.	TRBV7-9	TGTGCCAGCAGCCTCCCACAGGACACAGATACGCAGTATTTT	CASSLPQDTDTQYF
TRBJ1-4	TRBD1	.	TRBV5-1	TGCGCCAGCAGCCTGGGCCAGGGGGGTGAAAAACTGTTTTTT	CASSLGQGGEKLFF
TRBJ2-7	TRBD1	.	TRBV15	TGTGCCACCAGCAGAGCCGGGACAGGGACCCTGGGCGAGCAGTACTTC	CATSRAGTGTLGEQYF
TRBJ1-5	.	.	TRBV27	TGTGCCAGCAGTTCACCCGGGTGGCTCTATAATCAGCCCCAGCATTTT	CASSSPGWLYNQPQHF
TRBJ2-7	.	.	TRBV5-1	TGCGCCAGCAGCTTGGGCGTCTCCTACGAGCAGTACTTC	CASSLGVSYEQYF
TRBJ2-1	.	.	TRBV5-8	TGTGCCAGCAGCCCTCTTATGGGTGAGCAGTTCTTC	CASSPLMGEQFF
TRBJ1-3	.	.	TRBV11-2	TGTGCCAGCAGCTTTTCCCGGACCAGCATGAGAAACACCATATATTTT	CASSFSRTSMRNTIYF
TRBJ2-1	.	.	TRBV7-9	TGTGCCAGCAGCTTAGATCGGCTTTTCGTCCACTTCTTC	CASSLDRLFVHFF
TRBJ2-2	TRBD2	.	TRBV2	TGTGCCAGCAGTGAAAAGCCAGCGGGACTCCGGGAGCTGTTTTTT	CASSEKPAGLRELFF
TRBJ2-6	.	.	TRBV5-6	TGTGCCAGCAGCTTGGAGGTTACTGGGGCCAACGTCCTGACTTTC	CASSLEVTGANVLTF
TRBJ1-2	.	.	TRBV28	TGTGCCATTACTCCAGGGGTAACCTATGGCTACACCTTC	CAITPGVTYGYTF
TRBJ2-2	TRBD2	once	TRBV7-9	TGTGCCAGCAGCCTTACGACTAGCGTCACCGGGGAGCTGTTTTTT	CASSLTTSVTGELFF